Below, 9 T cell receptor beta chains from the same sample are listed, as sequenced in a study of Graves' ophthalmopathy and Graves' hyperthyroidism. RNA served as the template for amplifying TCR beta CDR3 regions. Second-round multiplex PCR followed a first-round RT-PCR using HTBI primers. TCRdb used MiXCR to reprocess the multiplex PCR reads, holding one entry per CDR3 protein. The sample includes roughly 1.1 million distinct CDR3 sequences, less than 45% seen only once; the top ten take more than 9.5%. The sample comprised peripheral blood or thyroid tissue (not recorded which). The receptors were gathered from an adult man with Graves' hyperthyroidism.

The chain links TRBV2 to TRBJ1-5; 11 bases fit TRBD1. J was trimmed by 7 bases and V by 5 bases; bases with no gene match: 4. The germline gives CDR1 SNHLY, CDR2 FYNNEI. The CDR3 has 14 residues. CDR3 loop: CASSKGTGGQPQHF. The CDR3 DNA follows: TGTGCCAGCAGTAAAGGGACAGGGGGACAGCCCCAGCATTTT.

In its sample, this clonotype was seen a few times. This chain uses TRBV30 with TRBJ2-7; weak D call: TRBD1 (5 bases). The ends were cut back, 3 bases at V and 4 bases at J, with 19 bases in the middle. CDR1 is GTSNPN, CDR2 SVGIG, per germline (reference sequence). The CDR3 has 15 amino acids. The CDR3 spells CAWSAKVPQGYEQYF. Written as DNA, the CDR3 is TGTGCCTGGAGCGCTAAGGTGCCCCAGGGATACGAGCAGTACTTC.

The rearrangement links TRBV29-1 to TRBJ1-5; no firm D call. The CDR3 runs to 11 residues. CDR1 SQVTM and CDR2 ANQGSEA come from the germline V gene. V was clipped by 6 bases and J by 14 bases, with 17 bases between them. In DNA, the CDR3 is TGCAGCGTACTGGGGAAATCCTACGAGCATTTT. This translates into CSVLGKSYEHF.

The chain joins TRBV20-1 to TRBJ2-7; TRBD1 might be the D (6 bases). Near its end, the DNA agrees better with TRBJ2-5, so the J call may be wrong. The CDR3 has 15 residues. The germline CDR1 and CDR2 sequences are DFQATT and SNEGSKA (reference sequence). CDR3 nucleotides: TGCAGTGCTAACCCGACCGGACAGACACAAGAGACCCAGTACTTC. It codes for CSANPTGQTQETQYF.

This chain joins TRBV7-2 and TRBJ1-4; D perhaps matches TRBD1 (5 bases). This CDR3 has 15 amino acids. Germline V CDR1 and CDR2: SGHTA, FQGNSA. V was shortened by 1 base and J by 4 bases, with 10 bases between the two germline ends. CDR3 sequence (DNA): TGTGCCAGCAGCTTAGTTTCCGGGGGTAATGAAAAACTGTTTTTT. As protein: CASSLVSGGNEKLFF.

The chain couples TRBV10-3 to TRBJ2-5, with a possible D match to TRBD1 (5 bases). The CDR3 sequence is 15 residues long. The V gene lost 10 bases and the J gene lost 1 base, with 19 bases spanning the gap. CDR1 is ENHRY, CDR2 SYGVKD, per germline. The CDR3 loop is CASMKWVQGQETQYF. The CDR3, as DNA: TGTGCCAGCATGAAGTGGGTCCAGGGCCAAGAGACCCAGTACTTC.

This chain joins TRBV20-1 and TRBJ2-3; 11 bases agree with TRBD2. CDR1 is DFQATT and CDR2 is SNEGSKA in the germline V gene (reference sequence). This CDR3 has 14 residues. With 6 bases clipped from V and 6 bases from J, the junction kept 8 bases outside the gene matches. The CDR3 DNA sequence: TGCAGTGCCAGACTAGCGGGGCAAGCTGATACGCAGTATTTT. Translation: CSARLAGQADTQYF.

V usage is TRBV9 and J usage is TRBJ2-7; 10 positions agree with TRBD2. Per the germline V gene, CDR1 is SGDLS and CDR2 is YYNGEE. The CDR3 spans 15 residues. V dropped 3 bases and J dropped 4; count of bases not matched to a gene: 7. CDR3 protein: CASSALAGGVYEQYF. CDR3 DNA: TGTGCCAGCAGCGCGTTAGCGGGAGGTGTATACGAGCAGTACTTC.

This clonotype was picked up one time. This chain connects TRBV7-2 to TRBJ2-2, with TRBD2 matching over 9 bases. V dropped 5 bases and J dropped 9; count of bases not matched to a gene: 4. Germline CDR1 SGHTA, CDR2 FQGNSA. The CDR3 has 13 amino acids. CDR3 residues: CASSLGTSRELFF. CDR3 bases: TGTGCCAGCAGCCTCGGGACTAGCCGGGAGCTGTTTTTT.